The clone carrying this T cell receptor beta chain was observed a handful of times. The CDR3 has 15 amino acids. The V end lost 0 bases, the J end lost 4 bases, and 15 bases lay between the germline ends. In germline, CDR1 is DFQATT, CDR2 SNEGSKA (reference sequence). This specimen belongs to a study of T cells in Graves' hyperthyroidism and ophthalmopathy. Amplified TCR beta CDR3 regions came from RNA transcripts. When the TCR CDR3 underwent first-round RT-PCR, the HTBI primer set was used. TCRdb used MiXCR to reprocess the multiplex PCR reads, holding one entry per CDR3 protein. This table has 400,000 to 450,000 distinct CDR3 sequences, roughly 14% appearing once.

V gene TRBV20-1 combines with J gene TRBJ1-2, with no clear D. The TCR originated in a man aged 18 to 29 with Graves' ophthalmopathy. The sample was blood. The CDR3 region is CSARDWQSIVYGYTF. CDR3 in DNA: TGCAGTGCTAGAGATTGGCAATCGATCGTCTATGGCTACACCTTC.